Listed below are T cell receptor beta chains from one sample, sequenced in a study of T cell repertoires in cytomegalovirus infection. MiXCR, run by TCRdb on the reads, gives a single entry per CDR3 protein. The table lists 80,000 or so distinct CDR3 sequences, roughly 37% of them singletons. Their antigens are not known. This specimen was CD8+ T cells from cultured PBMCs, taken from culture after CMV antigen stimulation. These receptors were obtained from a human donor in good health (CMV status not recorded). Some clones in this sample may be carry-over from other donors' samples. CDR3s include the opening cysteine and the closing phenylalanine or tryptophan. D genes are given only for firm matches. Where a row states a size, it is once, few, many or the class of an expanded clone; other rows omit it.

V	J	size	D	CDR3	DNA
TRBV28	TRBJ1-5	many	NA	CASSLADIGQPQHF	TGTGCCAGCAGTTTAGCGGACATCGGTCAGCCCCAGCATTTT
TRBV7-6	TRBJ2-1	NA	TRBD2	CASSLLAGGLYNEQFF	TGTGCCAGCAGCTTACTAGCGGGGGGCCTTTACAATGAGCAGTTCTTC
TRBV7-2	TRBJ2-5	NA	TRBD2	CASSSQTSGVLKTQYF	TGTGCCAGCAGCTCTCAGACTAGCGGGGTGTTAAAGACCCAGTACTTC
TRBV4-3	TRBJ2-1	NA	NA	CASSQVNVASSYNEQFF	TGCGCCAGCAGCCAAGTGAACGTAGCGAGCTCCTACAATGAGCAGTTCTTC
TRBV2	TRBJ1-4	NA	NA	CASSEGPPGGFNEKLFF	TGTGCCAGCAGTGAAGGCCCGCCCGGGGGCTTTAATGAAAAACTGTTTTTT
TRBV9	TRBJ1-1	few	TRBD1	CASSGSGQGDTEAFF	TGTGCCAGCAGCGGGTCCGGACAGGGCGACACTGAAGCTTTCTTT
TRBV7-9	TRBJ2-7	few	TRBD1	CASSPRQGALHEQYF	TGTGCCAGCAGCCCGCGGCAGGGGGCGTTACACGAGCAGTACTTC
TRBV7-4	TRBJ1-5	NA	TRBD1	CASSFWTGGNQPQHF	TGTGCCAGCAGCTTTTGGACAGGGGGCAATCAGCCCCAGCATTTT
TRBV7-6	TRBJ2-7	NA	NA	CASSGLEGRVNDEQYF	TGTGCCAGCAGCGGATTGGAGGGCAGGGTAAACGACGAGCAGTACTTC
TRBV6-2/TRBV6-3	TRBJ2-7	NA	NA	CASGRVTYEQYF	TGTGCCAGCGGAAGGGTCACCTACGAGCAGTACTTC
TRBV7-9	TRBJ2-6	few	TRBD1	CASSTLDRSGANVLTF	TGTGCCAGCAGCACCCTGGACAGGTCTGGGGCCAACGTCCTGACTTTC
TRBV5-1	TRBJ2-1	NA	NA	CASSSRDEQFF	TGCGCCAGCAGCTCTCGGGATGAGCAGTTCTTC
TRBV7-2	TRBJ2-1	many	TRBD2	CASSFSGGSYNEQFF	TGTGCCAGCAGCTTCAGCGGGGGCTCCTACAATGAGCAGTTCTTC
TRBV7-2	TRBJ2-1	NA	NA	CASSGRGLGWGEQFF	TGTGCCAGCAGCGGGCGGGGCCTCGGTTGGGGTGAGCAGTTCTTC
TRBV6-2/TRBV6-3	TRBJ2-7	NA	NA	CASSNPRGGIYEQYF	TGTGCCAGCAGCAACCCCCGAGGAGGGATCTACGAGCAGTACTTC
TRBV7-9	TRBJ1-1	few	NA	CASWGGSVNTEAFF	TGTGCCAGCTGGGGGGGTAGCGTGAACACTGAAGCTTTCTTT
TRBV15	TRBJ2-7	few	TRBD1	CATSGHSPGQGYEQYF	TGTGCCACCAGCGGGCACTCTCCGGGACAGGGCTACGAGCAGTACTTC
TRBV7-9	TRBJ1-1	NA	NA	CASSLGLAWAGTNTEAFF	TGTGCCAGCAGCCTAGGGCTGGCGTGGGCAGGAACGAACACTGAAGCTTTCTTT
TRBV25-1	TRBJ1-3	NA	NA	CASSEMGPGNTIYF	TGTGCCAGCAGTGAGATGGGGCCTGGAAACACCATATATTTT
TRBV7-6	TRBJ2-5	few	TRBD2	CASSQGTSGGGETQYF	TGTGCCAGCAGCCAAGGCACTAGCGGGGGGGGAGAGACCCAGTACTTC
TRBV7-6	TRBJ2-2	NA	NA	CASSPLDITGELFF	TGTGCCAGCAGCCCACTCGATATCACCGGGGAGCTGTTTTTT
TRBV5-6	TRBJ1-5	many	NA	CASSSGWGPNQPQHF	TGTGCCAGCAGCTCCGGATGGGGACCTAATCAGCCCCAGCATTTT
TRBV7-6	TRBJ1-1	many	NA	CASSRTEFGSTEAFF	TGTGCCAGCAGCCGGACGGAATTCGGGAGCACTGAAGCTTTCTTT
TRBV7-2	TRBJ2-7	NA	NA	CASRLQGFYEQYF	TGTGCCAGCAGACTACAGGGATTCTACGAGCAGTACTTC
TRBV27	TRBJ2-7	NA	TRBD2	CASSSISRGVSSYEQYF	TGTGCCAGCAGTTCGATCTCCCGGGGGGTTAGCTCCTACGAGCAGTACTTC
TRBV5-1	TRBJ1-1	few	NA	CASSDEAAGDTEAFF	TGCGCCAGCAGCGACGAGGCGGCCGGGGACACTGAAGCTTTCTTT
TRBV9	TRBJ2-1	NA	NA	CASSAYRGYNEQFF	TGTGCCAGCAGCGCTTATCGCGGATACAATGAGCAGTTCTTC
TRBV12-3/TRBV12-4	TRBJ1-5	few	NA	CASSLGQGGDQPQHF	TGTGCCAGCAGCTTGGGACAAGGAGGAGATCAGCCCCAGCATTTT
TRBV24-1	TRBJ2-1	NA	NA	CATSDRREGEQFF	TGTGCCACCAGTGATCGCAGGGAAGGTGAGCAGTTCTTC
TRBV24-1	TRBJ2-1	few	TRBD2	CATSDLAGGAYNEQFF	TGTGCCACCAGTGATCTAGCGGGGGGAGCCTACAATGAGCAGTTCTTC
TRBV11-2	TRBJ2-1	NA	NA	CASSPGDSYNEQFF	TGTGCCAGCAGCCCGGGGGACTCCTACAATGAGCAGTTCTTC
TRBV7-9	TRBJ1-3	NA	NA	CASSLTGHRSGNTIYF	TGTGCCAGCAGCTTAACCGGACACCGCTCTGGAAACACCATATATTTT
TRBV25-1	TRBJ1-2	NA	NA	CASSEYFTRGRDGYTF	TGTGCCAGCAGTGAATATTTTACGAGGGGCAGGGATGGCTACACCTTC
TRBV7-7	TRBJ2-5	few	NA	CASRGQSEETQYF	TGTGCTAGCAGGGGACAATCGGAGGAGACCCAGTACTTC
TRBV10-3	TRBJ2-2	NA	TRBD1	CAINRDRGPMSTGELFF	TGTGCCATCAACCGGGACAGGGGGCCCATGAGCACCGGGGAGCTGTTTTTT
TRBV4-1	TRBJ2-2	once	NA	CASSQGGAGTGELFF	TGCGCCAGCAGCCAAGGGGGGGCGGGCACCGGGGAGCTGTTTTTT
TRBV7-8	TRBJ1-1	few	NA	CASSLGSQGRDTEAFF	TGTGCCAGCAGCTTAGGGTCCCAGGGTAGGGACACTGAAGCTTTCTTT
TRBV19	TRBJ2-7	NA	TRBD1	CASSIETGVSYEQYF	TGTGCCAGTAGTATCGAAACAGGGGTTTCCTACGAGCAGTACTTC
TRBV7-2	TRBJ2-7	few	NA	CASSPAGASSYEQYF	TGTGCCAGCAGCCCCGCCGGGGCCTCCTCCTACGAGCAGTACTTC
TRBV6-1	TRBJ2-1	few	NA	CASRRVGLVTIVEQFF	TGTGCCAGCAGGAGAGTGGGGTTGGTAACAATCGTTGAGCAGTTCTTC
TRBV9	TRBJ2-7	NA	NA	CASSVDSGGSYEQYF	TGTGCCAGCAGCGTAGATAGTGGGGGCTCCTACGAGCAGTACTTC
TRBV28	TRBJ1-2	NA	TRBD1	CASSPGQAYYGYTF	TGTGCCAGCAGTCCCGGACAGGCGTACTATGGCTACACCTTC
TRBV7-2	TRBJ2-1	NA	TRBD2	CASSSWTSGGAGEQFF	TGTGCCAGCAGCTCCTGGACTAGCGGGGGGGCGGGTGAGCAGTTCTTC
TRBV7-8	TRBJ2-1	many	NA	CASSSPPDEQFF	TGTGCCAGCAGCAGCCCACCCGATGAGCAGTTCTTC
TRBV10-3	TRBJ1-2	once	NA	CAAWARGRGPHGYTF	TGTGCCGCATGGGCCCGAGGGAGGGGTCCACATGGCTACACCTTC
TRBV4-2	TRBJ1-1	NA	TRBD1	CASSHTGGAITEAFF	TGTGCCAGCAGCCATACAGGGGGCGCGATCACTGAAGCTTTCTTT
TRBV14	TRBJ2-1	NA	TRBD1	CASSPGQGGGNEQFF	TGTGCCAGCAGCCCCGGACAGGGTGGCGGCAATGAGCAGTTCTTC
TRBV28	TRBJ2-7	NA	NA	CAGSWGRTYEQYF	TGTGCCGGCAGTTGGGGGAGGACCTACGAGCAGTACTTC
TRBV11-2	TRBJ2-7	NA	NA	CASSLWGGPGYEQYF	TGTGCCAGCAGCTTGTGGGGGGGGCCGGGCTACGAGCAGTACTTC
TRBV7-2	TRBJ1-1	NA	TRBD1	CASSLWTGGDTEAFF	TGTGCCAGCAGCCTCTGGACAGGGGGGGACACTGAAGCTTTCTTT
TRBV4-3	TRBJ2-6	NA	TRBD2	CASSPVAGGAGANVLTF	TGCGCCAGCAGCCCCGTGGCGGGGGGCGCTGGGGCCAACGTCCTGACTTTC
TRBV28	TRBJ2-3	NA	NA	CASSKRDTPDDTDTQYF	TGTGCCAGCAGTAAGCGGGACACTCCAGATGACACAGATACGCAGTATTTT